Each of the 13 T cell receptor beta chains below was sequenced from the same sample in a study of OX40 agonist ivuxolimab in advanced cancers. Sequencing was performed with immunoSEQ multiplex PCR; in TCRdb, only in-frame clones are kept and a portion is missing. This sample yields approximately 33,000 clones, of which about nine tenths are seen a single time; approximately 40% belongs to the top ten. Sample: CD4+ or CD8+ T cells sorted from blood, taken in a trial of the OX40 agonist ivuxolimab. The source of these receptors is an adult with an advanced solid tumor such as melanoma, head and neck, liver or kidney cancer.

CDR3 loop: CASSPPSGRINEQFF. The CDR3 DNA sequence: TGTGCCAGCAGCCCACCTAGCGGGAGGATCAATGAGCAGTTCTTC. The chain is built from TRBV13 and TRBJ2-1; 11 bases are shared with TRBD2. Unmatched junction bases numbered 6, after V lost 5 bases and J lost 6 bases. The length of the CDR3 is 15 residues. From germline, CDR1 is PRHDT and CDR2 FYEKMQ (reference sequence).

V and J are TRBV5-5 and TRBJ1-5; D is undetermined. In germline, CDR1 is SGHKS, CDR2 YYEKEE (reference sequence). V lost 3 bases and J lost 9, with 16 bases in between. The CDR3 spans 14 residues. The CDR3 region has the DNA TGTGCCAGCAGCTGGGTCCCCGGCGTTCTGCCCCAGCATTTT. This encodes CASSWVPGVLPQHF.

DNA for the CDR3: TGTGCCAGTAGTAGGTGGGCGATGAACACTGAAGCTTTCTTT. Encoded protein: CASSRWAMNTEAFF. The J gene is TRBJ1-1, the V gene TRBV19; D remains ambiguous. The CDR3 runs to 14 residues. Germline CDR1 and CDR2: LNHDA and SQIVND (reference sequence). Trimming removed 4 bases at V and 0 bases at J, with 9 bases between.

The V call is TRBV6-4, the J call TRBJ2-3; 8 bases line up with TRBD1. Per the germline V gene, CDR1 is MRHNA and CDR2 is SNTAGT. The CDR3 loop spans 15 amino acids. J was trimmed by 2 bases and V by 0 bases; bases with no gene match: 1. CDR3 DNA sequence: TGTGCCAGCAGTGACTCGACAGGGGCCACAGATACGCAGTATTTT. It yields the protein CASSDSTGATDTQYF.

This clone has a single count. The chain employs TRBV30 and TRBJ2-5, with D perhaps given as TRBD1 or TRBD2 (5 bases each). V lost 2 bases and J 5 bases, leaving 18 bases between the germline ends. Per germline, CDR1 GTSNPN and CDR2 SVGIG (reference sequence). The CDR3 has 15 amino acids. In DNA form, the CDR3 reads TGTGCCTGGAGTACACCGGGGACCCCGCAGGAGACCCAGTACTTC. Its translation: CAWSTPGTPQETQYF.

This clone showed up many times. The same CDR3 also results from other DNA sequences found in this sample. The CDR3 is CASSEAGGYTF. The CDR3 coding sequence is TGTGCCAGCAGTGAAGCCGGGGGCTACACCTTC. The chain uses TRBV6-1 and TRBJ1-2; no clear D. The V and J ends lost 0 bases and 8 bases respectively, with 4 bases between them. Germline CDR1 is MNHNS and CDR2 is SASEGT. The CDR3 is 11 residues long.

The rearrangement links TRBV6-1 to TRBJ2-5; D uncertain. The CDR3 has 13 amino acids. Germline V lookup: CDR1 MNHNS, CDR2 SASEGT. Trimming took 1 base from V and 4 from J, leaving 7 bases between them. The CDR3 spells CASSEGLVETQYF. Here the CDR3 DNA reads TGTGCCAGCAGTGAAGGGCTGGTAGAGACCCAGTACTTC.

The chain carries TRBV27 and TRBJ1-1, with 8 nucleotides matching TRBD1. The CDR3 consists of 13 residues. Germline loops: CDR1 MNHEY, CDR2 SMNVEV (reference sequence). The V gene end was trimmed by 4 bases and the J gene end by 6 bases; junction bases not matched to a gene: 4. CDR3 coding DNA: TGTGCCAGCAGTTATCAGGGGGCGGCTGAAGCTTTCTTT. As protein: CASSYQGAAEAFF.

This clone was picked up a small number of times. This rearrangement joins TRBV27 to TRBJ2-5; unclear D gene. The CDR3 length is 13 residues. The germline gives CDR1 MNHEY, CDR2 SMNVEV (reference sequence). The V end lost 3 bases, the J end lost 2 bases, and 7 bases lay between the germline ends. The CDR3, as DNA: TGTGCCAGCAGTTTGCACACTCAAGAGACCCAGTACTTC. This translates into CASSLHTQETQYF.

The V call is TRBV18, the J call TRBJ2-4; tentatively, D is TRBD1 or TRBD2 (6 bases each). CDR3 size: 14 residues. Germline lookup yields CDR1 KGHSH and CDR2 LQKENI. Trimming left V 2 bases short and J 6 bases short, with 11 bases between. The CDR3 region is CASSPVGGLNIQYF. CDR3 nucleotide sequence: TGTGCCAGCTCACCAGTAGGGGGGTTAAACATTCAGTACTTC.

The chain recombines TRBV19 with TRBJ1-4; a weak D match, TRBD1 (5 bases). This CDR3 contains 14 residues. Germline CDR1 and CDR2: LNHDA and SQIVND (reference sequence). Trimming shortened V by 5 bases and J by 2 bases, and 9 bases separated the two germline ends. Written as DNA, the CDR3 is TGTGCCAGTAGTCTCGCAGGGACTAATGAAAAACTGTTTTTT. Protein: CASSLAGTNEKLFF.

Here the CDR3 DNA reads TGTGCCAGCAGCCCGGTGCGACAGGGGTCTTCATATGAGCAGTTCTTC. Translating gives CASSPVRQGSSYEQFF. The genes are TRBV28 and TRBJ2-1; 8 nucleotides align to TRBD1. V shed 6 bases and J 8 bases; nucleotides not matched to a gene: 15. The CDR3 length is 16 residues. Per germline, CDR1 MDHEN and CDR2 SYDVKM.

This clone was seen just once. The genes are TRBV29-1 and TRBJ2-1; 7 bases match TRBD1. Germline V gene data show CDR1 as SQVTM and CDR2 as ANQGSEA. This CDR3 comprises 14 residues. V shed 0 bases and J 15 bases; nucleotides not matched to a gene: 14. The CDR3 loop is CSVEDGTAPWVLFF. The CDR3 DNA reads as TGCAGCGTTGAAGACGGGACAGCTCCTTGGGTCCTGTTCTTC.